This T cell receptor beta chain appears in the sequencing data of a study of T cell responses to AZD1222 COVID-19 vaccine (dated by TCRdb to 2020 to 2022). Context from the whole study: Because spike-specific TCR depth and breadth did not differ between the two schedules, AZD1222 recipients who got a second dose at roughly 4 weeks were pooled with those who got a second dose at roughly 12 weeks. Trial participants were enrolled into age subgroups of 18-55, 56-69 and 70-plus years, which contained about 150, 27 and 61 TCR-sequenced participants, respectively. TCR sequencing was performed for roughly 250 trial participants, of whom approximately 200 were given two doses of AZD1222 and approximately 25 were given two doses of MenACWY control vaccine.

Comments on this clone: The clone's antigen remains unknown. No base quality values were provided; no much bigger clone lies one nucleotide off.

In light of the paper, this sample's time point label describes: baseline before first vaccination. Samples from vaccinated people were obtained from the UK trials COV001 and COV002, which included a single-blind randomized controlled phase 2/3 trial of AZD1222 (ChAdOx1 nCoV-19) in healthy adults. For TCRbeta chain sequencing, PBMC samples from trial participants were taken at day 0 and at day 28 after the second dose. The CDR3 regions of human TCRbeta chains were subjected to immunosequencing. In the original analysis: TCRs in the repertoires were matched against a reference library of SARS-CoV-2-specific TCRs that had been generated with the MIRA antigen-specificity platform. Breadth meant the fraction of unique TCRs that were SARS-CoV-2-associated, whereas depth meant the fraction of total T cells that were SARS-CoV-2-associated. Each spike-specific TCR was assigned to its reactive spike region and to a CD4 or CD8 class using the MIRA data. Log10-transformed breadth and depth values were compared by one-way ANOVA with Sidak's multiple comparisons tests. What TCRdb holds here is the immuneACCESS table cut down to in-frame rearrangements. Part of the clones is not present; checked against another copy, under half of the missing clones reflect an unresolved V gene, and the others are unexplained. V, J and clone size reflect that table, while D and trimming were determined from the DNA. In all, the sample holds fewer than 130,000 clones, and about 93% of those were seen once. The top ten constitute around 2% of the sample.

Here is what the overall study found, with its caveats: Spike-specific TCR breadth and depth rose significantly after two AZD1222 doses compared with day 0 and with MenACWY recipients. Reportedly, close to half of the unique spike-specific TCRs recognized epitopes lying outside the regions that are mutated in the B.1.351 and B.1.1.7 variants. Participants were mostly white British and included more females than males, and it was suggested by the authors that clonal diversity may have been underestimated. The 56-69-year group was small, and its depth increase did not reach significance, likely because of low power. The whole spike protein was spanned by vaccine-associated CD4 TCRs, and dominant responses were seen in regions 160-218 and 743-854. No day 14 peak-response samples were available, so repertoires were characterized only after the peak T cell response. Conclusions about previously exposed vaccinees were limited because only five to seven AZD1222 recipients were SARS-CoV-2 seropositive at baseline.

The TCR was taken from an adult in good health. This specimen consisted of peripheral blood, obtained on day 0 of AZD1222 vaccination.

The base sequence is TGTGCCAGCTTCCAACGGGCTAGCGGTAACATTCAGTACTTC. This encodes CASFQRASGNIQYF. The rearrangement joined TRBV5-6 to TRBJ2-4, with 7 bases in between that match TRBD2. V ends up 7 bases short and J 7 bases short, with an unmatched junction base count of 11. The CDR3, cysteine through phenylalanine, is 14 amino acids long. Of all the DNA, just the CDR3 is kept, 42 bases in frame from base 1. From a lookup of the germline V gene, CDR1 and CDR2 are SGHDT and YYEEEE.